Listed below are T cell receptor beta chains from one sample, sequenced in a study of T cells in Graves' hyperthyroidism and ophthalmopathy. TCRdb ran MiXCR on the multiplex PCR reads and lists one entry per CDR3 protein. The table includes fewer than 650,000 distinct CDR3 sequences, approximately 14% detected once. Sequencing input: blood. The origin of the receptors is a woman in her 40s with Graves' ophthalmopathy. The CDR3 runs from the conserved cysteine through the conserved F or W. A D gene is named only where the DNA matches it firmly. Rows give clone size only sometimes, using once, few, many, or a class for an expanded clone.

v_gene	d_gene	abundance	j_gene	CDR3nt	CDR3aa
TRBV19	.	many	TRBJ2-5	TGTGCCACCAGGGGAGAGACCCAGTACTTC	CATRGETQYF
TRBV4-1	.	.	TRBJ2-7	TGCGCCAGCAGCCAAGATGGGAGCGTTCCTGATTACTACGAGCAGTACTTC	CASSQDGSVPDYYEQYF
TRBV28	.	many	TRBJ2-5	TGTGCCAGCAGGATCCAGGGGATAGAGACCCAGTACTTC	CASRIQGIETQYF
TRBV28	.	many	TRBJ2-5	TGTGCCAGCAGTTTCACCTTCAAGGGAGAGGGGAGTCAAGAGACCCAGTACTTC	CASSFTFKGEGSQETQYF
TRBV5-6	.	many	TRBJ1-5	TGTGCCAGCAGCCAACGCAATCAGCCCCAGCATTTT	CASSQRNQPQHF
TRBV27	.	many	TRBJ1-5	TGTGCCAGCAGTTTAGGAAGGGCTTCCAATCAGCCCCAGCATTTT	CASSLGRASNQPQHF
TRBV6-5	.	.	TRBJ1-3	TGTGCCAGCAGTTACTCGTGGAGGGCTTCAGGAAACACCATATATTTT	CASSYSWRASGNTIYF
TRBV20-1	.	many	TRBJ2-7	TGCAGTGCTACTTCAGCGGCCCGGAGCTCCTACGAGCAGTACTTC	CSATSAARSSYEQYF
TRBV9	TRBD1	many	TRBJ2-2	TGTGCCAGCAGCTTCGGGCAGGGGGACGGGGAGCTGTTTTTT	CASSFGQGDGELFF
TRBV4-1	.	many	TRBJ2-5	TGCGCCAGCAGCCAAGAAAGGGGAATGCAAGAGACCCAGTACTTC	CASSQERGMQETQYF
TRBV20-1	.	few	TRBJ2-7	TGCAGTGCTAGACCCCCCGGGGTCACCTACGAGCAGTACTTC	CSARPPGVTYEQYF
TRBV12-3/TRBV12-4	.	many	TRBJ1-5	TGTGCCAGCAGCGTCGACAGCTCGGGCAATCAGCCCCAGCATTTT	CASSVDSSGNQPQHF
TRBV6-5	TRBD1	many	TRBJ2-5	TGTGCCAGCAGGGTGACAGGGGGCCAAGGAGAGACCCAGTACTTC	CASRVTGGQGETQYF
TRBV6-1	.	.	TRBJ1-2	TGTGCCAGCAGGAAACTGCGGGGGCGGACTAACTATGGCTACACCTTC	CASRKLRGRTNYGYTF
TRBV27	.	many	TRBJ1-1	TGTGCCAGCAGTACAGACCCGAACACTGAAGCTTTCTTT	CASSTDPNTEAFF
TRBV27	TRBD1	few	TRBJ1-1	TGTGCCAGCAGTTGGCGACAGGGAATGAACACTGAAGCTTTCTTT	CASSWRQGMNTEAFF
TRBV7-2	.	.	TRBJ2-7	TGTGCCAGCAGCCAAGATTACATCCAGTACGAGCAGTACTTC	CASSQDYIQYEQYF
TRBV12-3/TRBV12-4	.	many	TRBJ1-5	TGTGCCAGCAGTTTTCTTAGTAGCAATCAGCCCCAGCATTTT	CASSFLSSNQPQHF
TRBV7-6	.	.	TRBJ2-5	TGTGCCAGCAGCGCCGATTCTGTAGCTCGCGAGACCCAGTACTTC	CASSADSVARETQYF
TRBV15	TRBD2	many	TRBJ2-2	TGTGCCACCAGCAATTGGGAGGGTGTGAAGAACACCGGGGAGCTGTTTTTT	CATSNWEGVKNTGELFF
TRBV24-1	TRBD1	few	TRBJ2-3	TGTGCCACCAGTGGCTTTGGGGACAGGGCCACAGATACGCAGTATTTT	CATSGFGDRATDTQYF
TRBV14	.	.	TRBJ2-5	TGTGCCAGCAGCCCCTCTCAGGGGAGTGTGTACCAAGAGACCCAGTACTTC	CASSPSQGSVYQETQYF
TRBV28	.	.	TRBJ1-1	TGTGCCAGCAGTTCCCCGGGGGCGCTGGGATTGAACACTGAAGCTTTCTTT	CASSSPGALGLNTEAFF
TRBV6-2/TRBV6-3	.	many	TRBJ2-2	TGTGCCAGCAGTGAGTCCGGGGGGAACACCGGGGAGCTGTTTTTT	CASSESGGNTGELFF
TRBV28	TRBD2	.	TRBJ2-7	TGTGCCAGTCTGGACGCTAGCGGGGGGTCCTACGAGCAGTACTTC	CASLDASGGSYEQYF
TRBV6-1	.	.	TRBJ2-7	TGTGCCAGCAGTATGGATTTCGGGTTATACGAGCAGTACTTC	CASSMDFGLYEQYF
TRBV29-1	.	many	TRBJ1-2	TGCAGCGTTGGCAGGGCAACTAACTATGGCTACACCTTC	CSVGRATNYGYTF
TRBV6-5	.	many	TRBJ1-2	TGTGCCAGCAGTTACGACAGTAGGCCTCGCCGGCCCTATGGCTACACCTTC	CASSYDSRPRRPYGYTF
TRBV28	TRBD1	.	TRBJ1-1	TGTGCCAGCAGTCCTTGGACAGGGGTGGAAGCTGAAGCTTTCTTT	CASSPWTGVEAEAFF
TRBV7-9	.	many	TRBJ2-2	TGTGCCAGCAGTTTAGTCACCGGGGAGCTGTTTTTT	CASSLVTGELFF
TRBV15	.	.	TRBJ1-5	TGTGCCACCAGCAGATTGGGTCGGGGAGAGAATCAGCCCCAGCATTTT	CATSRLGRGENQPQHF
TRBV12-3/TRBV12-4	TRBD1	many	TRBJ1-1	TGTGCCAGCAGTTACAGGGGTCGGAGCCCTGAAGCTTTCTTT	CASSYRGRSPEAFF
TRBV29-1	TRBD2	many	TRBJ2-5	TGCAGCGTTGAGGTGGGACTACAAGAGACCCAGTACTTC	CSVEVGLQETQYF
TRBV11-3	.	.	TRBJ2-2	TGTGCCAGCAGCTTAGGCCCCCCTCCCGGGGAGCTGTTTTTT	CASSLGPPPGELFF
TRBV2	.	.	TRBJ1-2	TGTGCCAGCAGTTACGGGGGGCCGGGGGGCTACACCTTC	CASSYGGPGGYTF
TRBV6-2/TRBV6-3	.	many	TRBJ2-7	TGTGCCAGCAAGGAACCGGGACGATACGAGCAGTACTTC	CASKEPGRYEQYF
TRBV12-3/TRBV12-4	.	many	TRBJ1-2	TGTGCCAGCAGTTCAAATCAGGGTTCGGATGGCTACACCTTC	CASSSNQGSDGYTF
TRBV12-3/TRBV12-4	.	.	TRBJ1-5	TGTGCCAGCAGCACCGGGACTTTTCAGCCCCAGCATTTT	CASSTGTFQPQHF
TRBV5-1	.	few	TRBJ2-4	TGCGCCAGCAGCTTGGGACAGGGAGGGAACATTCAGTACTTC	CASSLGQGGNIQYF
TRBV5-8	.	few	TRBJ1-1	TGTGCCAGCAGCTTGTCGGCTCACCACACTGAAGCTTTCTTT	CASSLSAHHTEAFF